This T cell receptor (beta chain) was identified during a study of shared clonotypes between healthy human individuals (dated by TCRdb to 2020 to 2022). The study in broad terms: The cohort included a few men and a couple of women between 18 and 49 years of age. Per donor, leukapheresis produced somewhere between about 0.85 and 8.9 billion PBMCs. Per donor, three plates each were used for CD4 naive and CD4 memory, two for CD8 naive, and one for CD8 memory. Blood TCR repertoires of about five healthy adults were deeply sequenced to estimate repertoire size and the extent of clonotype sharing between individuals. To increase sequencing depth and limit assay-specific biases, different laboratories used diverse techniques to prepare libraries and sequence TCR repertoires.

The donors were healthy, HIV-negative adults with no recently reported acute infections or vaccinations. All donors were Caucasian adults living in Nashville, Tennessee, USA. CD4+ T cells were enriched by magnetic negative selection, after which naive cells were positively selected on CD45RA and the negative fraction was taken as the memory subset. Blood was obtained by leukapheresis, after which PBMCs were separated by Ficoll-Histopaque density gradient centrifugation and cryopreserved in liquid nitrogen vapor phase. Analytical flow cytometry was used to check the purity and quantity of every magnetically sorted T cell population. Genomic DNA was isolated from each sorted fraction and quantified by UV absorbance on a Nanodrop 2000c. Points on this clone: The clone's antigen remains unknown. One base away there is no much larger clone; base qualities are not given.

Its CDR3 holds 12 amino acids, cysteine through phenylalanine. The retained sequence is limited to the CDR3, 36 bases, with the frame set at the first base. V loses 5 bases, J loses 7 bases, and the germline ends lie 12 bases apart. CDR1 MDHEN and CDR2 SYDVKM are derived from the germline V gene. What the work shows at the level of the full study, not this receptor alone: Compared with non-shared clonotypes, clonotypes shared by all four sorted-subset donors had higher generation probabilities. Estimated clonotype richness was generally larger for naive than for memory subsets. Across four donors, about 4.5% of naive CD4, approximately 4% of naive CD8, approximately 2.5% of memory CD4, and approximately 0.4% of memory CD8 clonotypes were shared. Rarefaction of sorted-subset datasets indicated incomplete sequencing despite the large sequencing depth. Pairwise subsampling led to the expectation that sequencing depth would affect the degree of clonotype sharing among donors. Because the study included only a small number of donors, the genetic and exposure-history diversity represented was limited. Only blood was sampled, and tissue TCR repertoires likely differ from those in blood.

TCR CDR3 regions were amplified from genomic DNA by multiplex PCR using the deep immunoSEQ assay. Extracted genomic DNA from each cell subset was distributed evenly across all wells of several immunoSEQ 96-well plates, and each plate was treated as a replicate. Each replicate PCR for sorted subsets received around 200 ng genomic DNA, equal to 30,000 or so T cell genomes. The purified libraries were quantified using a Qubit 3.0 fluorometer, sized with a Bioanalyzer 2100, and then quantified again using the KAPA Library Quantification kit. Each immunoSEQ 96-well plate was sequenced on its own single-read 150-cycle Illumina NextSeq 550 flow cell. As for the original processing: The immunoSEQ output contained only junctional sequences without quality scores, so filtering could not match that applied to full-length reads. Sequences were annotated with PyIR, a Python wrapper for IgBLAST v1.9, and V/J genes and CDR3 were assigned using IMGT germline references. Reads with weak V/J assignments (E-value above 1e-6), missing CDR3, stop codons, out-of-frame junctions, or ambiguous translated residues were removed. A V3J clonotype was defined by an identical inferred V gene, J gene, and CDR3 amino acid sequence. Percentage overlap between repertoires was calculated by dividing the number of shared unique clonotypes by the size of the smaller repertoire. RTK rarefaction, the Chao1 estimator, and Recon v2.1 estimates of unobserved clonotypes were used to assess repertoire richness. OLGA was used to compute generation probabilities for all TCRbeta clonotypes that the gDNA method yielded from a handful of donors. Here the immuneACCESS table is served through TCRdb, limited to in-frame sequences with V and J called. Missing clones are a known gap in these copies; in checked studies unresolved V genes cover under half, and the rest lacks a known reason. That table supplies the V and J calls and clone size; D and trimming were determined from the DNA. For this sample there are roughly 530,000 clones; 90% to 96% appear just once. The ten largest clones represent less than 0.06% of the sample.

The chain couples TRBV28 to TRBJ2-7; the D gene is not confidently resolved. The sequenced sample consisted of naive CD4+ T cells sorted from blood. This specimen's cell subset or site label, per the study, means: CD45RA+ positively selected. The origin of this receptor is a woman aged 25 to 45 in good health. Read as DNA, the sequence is TGTGCCAGCAGTCTGGTGGGCCGGGAGCAGTACTTC. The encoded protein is CASSLVGREQYF.